Listed here are 15 T cell receptor beta chains from one sample, sequenced in a study of blood T cell repertoires in COVID-19. Profiling relied on immunoSEQ multiplex PCR, and the TCRdb table lists in-frame clones only, not all of them. The data contain roughly 670,000 clones, 80% to 90% of them singletons. Specimen: peripheral blood. These receptors originate from a woman between 18 and 29 years old with acute or convalescent COVID-19.

This rearrangement joins TRBV5-1 to TRBJ1-1, with TRBD1 as a possible D gene (5 bases). With 3 bases removed from V and 1 base from J, the gap between germline ends came to 10 bases. Germline V gene lookup returns CDR1 SGHRS and CDR2 YFSETQ. This CDR3 is 14 amino acids long. The CDR3: CASSSTTENTEAFF. The CDR3 DNA sequence: TGCGCCAGCAGCTCGACGACAGAGAACACTGAAGCTTTCTTT.

The CDR3 sequence is CASSSGQHYEQYF. CDR3 bases: TGCGCCAGCAGCTCGGGACAGCACTACGAGCAGTACTTC. The V and J genes are TRBV5-1 and TRBJ2-7; TRBD1 matches at 7 bases. J gave up 3 bases and V 3 bases, and 3 bases lay outside the gene matches. The germline CDR1 and CDR2 sequences are SGHRS and YFSETQ. CDR3 length equals 13 residues.

The chain carries TRBV5-1 and TRBJ1-2; tentative D call: TRBD1 (5 bases). The V gene's germline CDR1 is SGHRS and CDR2 YFSETQ. The CDR3 runs 13 residues. Trimming cost V 1 base and J 7 bases, with 11 bases left between them. The CDR3 DNA reads as TGCGCCAGCAGCTTGAAAGGGGCGGTTGGCTACACCTTC. Encoded protein: CASSLKGAVGYTF.

J is TRBJ1-1 and V is TRBV2; no definite D call. Germline CDR1 SNHLY, CDR2 FYNNEI. Between the trimmed V and J ends, which lost 1 base and 1 base, there was a span of 4 bases. This CDR3 has 13 residues. CDR3 nucleotides: TGTGCCAGCAGTGAAGTTAGGAACACTGAAGCTTTCTTT. Encoded protein: CASSEVRNTEAFF.

The chain couples TRBV7-9 to TRBJ1-1; D remains unclear. The CDR3 spans 15 residues. The germline gives CDR1 SEHNR, CDR2 FQNEAQ (reference sequence). V was cut by 1 base and J by 5 bases, with 14 bases left in between. DNA for the CDR3: TGTGCCAGCAGCTTAGTAAGTGGCGGGGATACTGAAGCTTTCTTT. Residues: CASSLVSGGDTEAFF.

This chain uses TRBV12-3 or TRBV12-4 with TRBJ1-2, with D unresolved. This CDR3 is 12 amino acids long. V dropped 6 bases and J dropped 8 bases, with 13 bases sitting between them. Written as DNA, the CDR3 is TGTGCCAGCAGCTATACAGTCGGAGGCTACACCTTC. It yields the protein CASSYTVGGYTF.

This clone has ten or more counts. The chain combines TRBV6-2 or TRBV6-3 with TRBJ1-4; 7 positions match TRBD1. The CDR3 runs to 17 residues. Per the germline V gene, CDR1 is MNHEY and CDR2 is SVGEGT. V trimming: 7 bases; J trimming: 8 bases; junction bases outside the gene matches: 19. CDR3: CASTPGRGRGGNEKLFF. Here the CDR3 DNA reads TGTGCCAGCACCCCGGGCAGGGGGAGAGGGGGAAACGAAAAACTGTTTTTT.

The rearrangement joins TRBV19 to TRBJ1-6; 9 bases line up with TRBD1. This CDR3 contains 15 residues. The J segment lost 6 bases and the V segment lost 3 bases, leaving 3 bases of the junction unmatched. CDR1 is LNHDA, CDR2 SQIVND, per germline (reference sequence). The CDR3 nucleotides are TGTGCCAGTAGTATCGGACAGGGGAGTAATTCACCCCTCCACTTT. Translation: CASSIGQGSNSPLHF.

The chain uses TRBV9 and TRBJ1-2; 8 positions agree with TRBD1. The CDR3 has 13 residues. Losses at the gene ends were 5 bases for V and 6 bases for J; bases not matched to a gene: 6. Per the germline V gene, CDR1 is SGDLS and CDR2 is YYNGEE. The CDR3 DNA is TGTGCCAGCAGGTCTACAGGGGGAGATGGCTACACCTTC. Its translation: CASRSTGGDGYTF.

V gene TRBV29-1 combines with J gene TRBJ1-2; 9 nucleotides match TRBD1. The germline gives CDR1 SQVTM, CDR2 ANQGSEA. With V trimmed by 7 bases and J by 1 base, 4 bases remained unmatched. CDR3 length equals 13 residues. The CDR3, as DNA: TGCAGCGCCCGGGACAGGGATAACTATGGCTACACCTTC. Translating gives CSARDRDNYGYTF.

CDR3 sequence reads: CASSPGSGGYTF. The CDR3 nucleotides are TGTGCCAGCAGCCCGGGGTCCGGTGGCTACACCTTC. The rearrangement links TRBV7-9 to TRBJ1-2; unclear D gene. Looked up from germline, CDR1 is SEHNR and CDR2 is FQNEAQ (reference sequence). Trimming left V 5 bases short and J 7 bases short, with 11 bases between. CDR3 size: 12 residues.

The V and J genes are TRBV7-9 and TRBJ1-4; the D gene is possibly TRBD1 (5 bases). Germline V CDR1 and CDR2: SEHNR, FQNEAQ (reference sequence). The V gene lost 11 bases and the J gene lost 4 bases, with 17 bases spanning the gap. The CDR3 runs to 14 residues. The CDR3 sequence is CARERGRINEKLFF. CDR3 in DNA: TGTGCCCGCGAAAGGGGAAGGATTAATGAAAAACTGTTTTTT.

A note on this clone: Additional DNA sequences in this sample encode the identical CDR3. The rearrangement joins TRBV6-4 to TRBJ2-2, with a tentative D call TRBD1 (5 bases). The CDR3 extends over 15 amino acids. The V and J ends lost 2 bases and 2 bases respectively, with 9 bases between them. In germline, CDR1 is MRHNA, CDR2 SNTAGT. The CDR3 is CASSDGTGNTGELFF. The CDR3 nucleotides are TGTGCCAGCAGTGACGGCACAGGAAACACCGGGGAGCTGTTTTTT.

The rearrangement links TRBV9 to TRBJ2-2; D may be TRBD2 (7 bases). The germline V gene has CDR1 SGDLS and CDR2 YYNGEE. The CDR3 is 17 amino acids. V gave up 4 bases and J gave up 1 base, with 17 bases separating them. DNA for the CDR3: TGTGCCAGCAGCACCCGAAGAAGGGGGGGGAACACCGGGGAGCTGTTTTTT. Its protein product is CASSTRRRGGNTGELFF.

This clone occurred a few times. The chain combines TRBV21-1 with TRBJ1-5; the listed D gene, TRBD1, was not tested against the DNA. TRBV21-1 is termed a pseudogene. CDR3 length: 15 residues. CDR3 sequence: CASSKAAGENQPQHF. The CDR3 nucleotides read TGTGCCAGCAGCAAAGCGGCAGGGGAGAATCAGCCCCAGCATTTT.